The 11 T cell receptor beta chains below were found in one sample sequenced in a study of blood T cell repertoires in COVID-19. Profiling relied on immunoSEQ multiplex PCR, and the TCRdb table lists in-frame clones only, not all of them. The sample lists approximately 470,000 clones, approximately 85% seen once, with about 3.2% in the top ten. The specimen sequenced was peripheral blood. The receptors derive from a human donor in a cohort sampled during active COVID-19.

This clone showed up just once. The CDR3 DNA reads as TGTGCCAGCAGCAAAGGGACAGCTCAAGAGACCCAGTACTTC. Translating gives CASSKGTAQETQYF. This chain uses TRBV5-4 with TRBJ2-5; 7 positions match TRBD1. Per the germline V gene, CDR1 is SGHNT and CDR2 is YYREEE (reference sequence). V lost 4 bases to trimming and J lost 2 bases; unmatched junction nucleotides: 5. This CDR3 comprises 14 residues.

The rearrangement uses TRBV9 and TRBJ1-1; D not resolved. The CDR3 totals 15 residues. Germline CDR1 reads SGDLS; CDR2 reads YYNGEE. V shed 3 bases and J shed 1 base, with 13 bases lying between them. The DNA for the CDR3 is TGTGCCAGCAGCGGCATAGAGGGAAGGAACACTGAAGCTTTCTTT. The encoded protein is CASSGIEGRNTEAFF.

The chain is built from TRBV18 and TRBJ2-7; 7 bases match TRBD1. Germline CDR1 KGHSH, CDR2 LQKENI. CDR3 length: 18 amino acids. Unmatched junction bases numbered 17, after V lost 6 bases and J lost 0 bases. The CDR3 reads CASSRRDRSLSSSYEQYF. For the CDR3, the DNA is TGTGCCAGCTCCCGACGGGACAGAAGCCTTTCGAGCTCCTACGAGCAGTACTTC.

The gene calls are TRBV5-6 and TRBJ1-1; possibly TRBD1 for D (6 bases). Germline loops: CDR1 SGHDT, CDR2 YYEEEE. The V end lost 4 bases, the J end lost 5 bases, and 15 bases lay between the germline ends. There are 14 residues in the CDR3. The CDR3: CASSPKDRETEAFF. The DNA of the CDR3 is TGTGCCAGCAGCCCAAAGGACAGAGAAACTGAAGCTTTCTTT.

The sample holds one count of this clone. J is TRBJ2-1 and V is TRBV7-2; 8 bases fit TRBD2. CDR3 size: 15 residues. Germline V gene sequence: CDR1 SGHTA, CDR2 FQGNSA. The trim removed 8 bases at V and 7 bases at J, leaving 13 bases unmatched. Here the CDR3 DNA reads TGTGCCAGCTCCGGAGGGCTAGCGGGTACGAATGAGCAGTTCTTC. Translated, it gives CASSGGLAGTNEQFF.

The V and J genes are TRBV29-1 and TRBJ1-5; D might be TRBD1 (5 bases). This CDR3 is built from 12 residues. Trimming left V 6 bases short and J 6 bases short, with 12 bases between. Germline loops: CDR1 SQVTM, CDR2 ANQGSEA. For the CDR3, the DNA is TGCAGCGTCCGAAGGGGCGGTCAGCCCCAGCATTTT. It encodes CSVRRGGQPQHF.

The genes are TRBV6-1 and TRBJ1-4; no reliable D call. The V and J ends lost 3 bases and 5 bases respectively, with 7 bases between them. In germline, CDR1 is MNHNS, CDR2 SASEGT. CDR3 size: 13 residues. DNA of the CDR3: TGTGCCAGCAGTGATGGCGGGAATGAAAAACTGTTTTTT. As protein: CASSDGGNEKLFF.

The chain joins TRBV19 to TRBJ2-7; perhaps TRBD2 as D (6 bases). Per the germline V gene, CDR1 is LNHDA and CDR2 is SQIVND (reference sequence). This CDR3 is built from 13 residues. V dropped 7 bases and J dropped 3 bases, with 13 bases sitting between them. CDR3 nucleotides: TGTGCCAGTACGGGAGACAGAGACTACGAGCAGTACTTC. Encoded protein: CASTGDRDYEQYF.

The DNA for the CDR3 is TGTGCCAGCAGCTTAGGACCAGAGCTAGGTAAAAATGAGCAGTTCTTC. Protein: CASSLGPELGKNEQFF. The chain uses TRBV11-1 and TRBJ2-1; D remains ambiguous. The CDR3 length is 16 residues. V was clipped by 1 base and J by 7 bases, with 17 bases between them. Germline CDR1 reads SGHAT; CDR2 reads FQDESV (reference sequence).

V gene TRBV6-5 combines with J gene TRBJ2-1; maybe TRBD2 (6 bases). V lost 6 bases and J lost 9, with 9 bases in between. Germline V gives CDR1 MNHEY, CDR2 SVGAGI. The CDR3 covers 11 residues. The chain's CDR3 is CASRREVEQFF. CDR3 DNA: TGTGCCAGCAGGAGGGAGGTTGAGCAGTTCTTC.

This clone has only a few counts. J is TRBJ1-1 and V is TRBV18; D is possibly TRBD1 (5 bases). The germline V gene encodes CDR1 KGHSH and CDR2 LQKENI. Trimming stripped 8 bases from V and 0 bases from J, with 13 bases between. CDR3 length: 14 residues. CDR3 sequence (DNA): TGTGCCAGCACCGTCGACAGAGTGAACACTGAAGCTTTCTTT. It encodes CASTVDRVNTEAFF. Complete variable domain (other parts from reference TRBV18 and TRBJ1-1): NAGVMQNPRHLVRRRGQEARLRCSPMKGHSHVYWYRQLPEEGLKFMVYLQKENIIDESGMPKERFSAEFPKEGPSILRIQQVVRGDSAAYFCASTVDRVNTEAFFGQGTRLTVV.